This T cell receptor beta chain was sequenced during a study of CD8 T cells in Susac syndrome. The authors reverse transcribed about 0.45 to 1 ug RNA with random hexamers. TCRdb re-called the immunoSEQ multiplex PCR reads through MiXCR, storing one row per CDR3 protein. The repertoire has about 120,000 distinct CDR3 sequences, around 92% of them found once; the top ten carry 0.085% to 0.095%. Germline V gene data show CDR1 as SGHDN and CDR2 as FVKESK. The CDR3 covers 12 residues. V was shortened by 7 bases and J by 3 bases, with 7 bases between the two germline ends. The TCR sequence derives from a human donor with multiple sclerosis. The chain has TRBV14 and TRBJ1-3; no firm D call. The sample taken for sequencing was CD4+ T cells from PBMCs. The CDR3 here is CASKSVGNTIYF. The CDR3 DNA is TGTGCCAGCAAATCGGTTGGAAACACCATATATTTT.